This T cell receptor (beta chain) appears in the sequencing data of a study of cytomegalovirus exposure and HLA in healthy donors. Trimming shortened V by 0 bases and J by 2 bases, and 10 bases separated the two germline ends. The CDR3 is 15 residues long. Germline CDR1 and CDR2: LNHNV and YYDKDF (reference sequence). Study conclusions and caveats: More clonal expansion characterized HLA-associated TCR beta chains than equally common others in a later analysis.

The PCR used 60 Vbeta and 13 Jbeta primers. TCRdb's table, derived via immunoSEQ multiplex PCR, lists solely in-frame clones and lacks some. Of about 200,000 clones in the sample, 75% to 90% were seen once. A note on this clone: The target antigen is unknown.

The rearrangement uses TRBV15 and TRBJ2-5, with a tentative D call TRBD1 (6 bases). The sequence was collected from a woman younger than 45 in good health and CMV-seronegative. The material sequenced was PBMCs. The CDR3 sequence: CATSRDRGTQETQYF. The CDR3 bases are TGTGCCACCAGCAGAGATAGGGGGACACAAGAGACCCAGTACTTC. Looking up the rest from reference TRBV15 and TRBJ2-5 gives the full variable domain: DAMVIQNPRYQVTQFGKPVTLSCSQTLNHNVMYWYQQKSSQAPKLLFHYYDKDFNNEADTPDNFQSRRPNTSFCFLDIRSPGLGDTAMYLCATSRDRGTQETQYFGPGTRLLVL.